The text below deals with one T cell receptor beta chain. No antigen is known for it. This entry belongs to a study of T cell repertoires in cytomegalovirus infection. Overall study: Epitope selection comprised recently identified HLA-C-restricted CMV epitopes and well-studied HLA-B-restricted CMV epitopes. Matching HLA type, along with CMV infection, was indicated by public TCR beta signatures.

TCRdb redid the calling of the reads with MiXCR, one entry per CDR3 protein. The sample lists about half a million distinct CDR3 sequences, about 44% occurring once. Study-wide results and caveats: Accumulated public TCR beta family frequency recognized individuals carrying CMV together with the relevant HLA. Ex vivo responses were dominated by HLA-C-restricted CMV-specific TCR beta clonotypes.

The sequencing used cultured PBMCs, collected from culture after CMV antigen stimulation. This clonotype originated in a human donor in good health (CMV status not recorded). Some clones in this sample may be carry-over from other donors' samples.

The CDR3 DNA follows: TGTGCCAGCAGCCTCAGTTGGGGCACCAATGAGCAGTTCTTC. Protein: CASSLSWGTNEQFF. V is TRBV7-9 and J is TRBJ2-1; tentative D call: TRBD1 (5 bases). Trimming took 5 bases from V and 6 from J, leaving 14 bases between them. The CDR3 runs 14 residues. CDR1 and CDR2 from the germline V gene are SEHNR and FQNEAQ (reference sequence).